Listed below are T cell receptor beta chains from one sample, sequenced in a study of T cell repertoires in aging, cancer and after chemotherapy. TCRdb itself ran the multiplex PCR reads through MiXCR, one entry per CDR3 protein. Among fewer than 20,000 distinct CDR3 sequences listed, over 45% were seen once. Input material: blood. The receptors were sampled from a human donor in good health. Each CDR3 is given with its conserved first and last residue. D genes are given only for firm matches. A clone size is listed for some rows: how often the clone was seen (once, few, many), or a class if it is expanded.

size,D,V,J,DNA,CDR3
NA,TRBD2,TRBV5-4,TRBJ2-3,TGTGCCAGCAGCTTAAGGCTAGCGGGAGCCACAGATACGCAGTATTTT,CASSLRLAGATDTQYF
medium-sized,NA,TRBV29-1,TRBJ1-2,TGCAGCGTTGAAGACTCGGGGGCAGTGCGAGGCTACACCTTC,CSVEDSGAVRGYTF
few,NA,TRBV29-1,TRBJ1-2,TGCAGCGTTGTGGACGGGTATGGCTACACCTTC,CSVVDGYGYTF
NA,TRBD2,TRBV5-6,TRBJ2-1,TGTGCCAGCAGTTATAGCGGGAGACGATTATCCTACAATGAGCAGTTCTTC,CASSYSGRRLSYNEQFF
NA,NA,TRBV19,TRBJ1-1,TGTGCCAGTAGAGGGAGGACACTTGAAGCTTTCTTT,CASRGRTLEAFF
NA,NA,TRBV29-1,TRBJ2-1,TGCAGCGTTGTATACAAAGAGGGAGACATCAATGAGCAGTTCTTC,CSVVYKEGDINEQFF
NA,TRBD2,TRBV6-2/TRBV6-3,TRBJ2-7,TGTGCCAGCAGTTACGAGCGGGGGGCCTACGAGCAGTACTTC,CASSYERGAYEQYF
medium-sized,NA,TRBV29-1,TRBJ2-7,TGCAGCGTTGCCCCGAGGCTAGGGCCAGGCGAGCAGTACTTC,CSVAPRLGPGEQYF
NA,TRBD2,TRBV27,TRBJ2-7,TGTGCCAGCACCCCTAGCGGGAGCTACGAGCAGTACTTC,CASTPSGSYEQYF
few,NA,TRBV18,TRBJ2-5,TGTGCCAGCTCACCACGGTTAGCGGAGTACCAAGAGACCCAGTACTTC,CASSPRLAEYQETQYF
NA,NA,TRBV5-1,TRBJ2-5,TGCGCCAGCAGCTTCGGGCGGGAAGCAGAGACCCAGTACTTC,CASSFGREAETQYF
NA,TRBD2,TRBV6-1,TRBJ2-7,TGTGCCAGCAGTGAAATGGCTAGCGGAAGTTTTTCCTACGAGCAGTACTTC,CASSEMASGSFSYEQYF
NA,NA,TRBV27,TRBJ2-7,TGTGCCAGCAGTCCCCTACCGGGACTCGGGCTAGAGCAGTACTTC,CASSPLPGLGLEQYF
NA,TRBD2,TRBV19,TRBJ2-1,TGTGCCAGTAGACGACTAGCGGTAGGGGCCAATGAGCAGTTCTTC,CASRRLAVGANEQFF
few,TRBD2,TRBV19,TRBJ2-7,TGTGCCAGTAGTATAGATTTGGGCGGGAGCTCCTACGAGCAGTACTTC,CASSIDLGGSSYEQYF
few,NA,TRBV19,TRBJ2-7,TGTGCCAGTAGTACGGGACGGGAGCGCGAGCAGTACTTC,CASSTGREREQYF
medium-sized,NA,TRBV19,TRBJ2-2,TGTGCCAGTAGTATTCGGTACACCGGGGAGCTGTTTTTT,CASSIRYTGELFF
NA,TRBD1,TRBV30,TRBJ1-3,TGTGCCTGGGGACAGGGGACTGCTGGAAACACCATATATTTT,CAWGQGTAGNTIYF
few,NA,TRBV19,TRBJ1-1,TGTGCCAGTAGTATACTAAGGGAAAGTGAAGCTTTCTTT,CASSILRESEAFF
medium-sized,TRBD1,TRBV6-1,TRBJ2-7,TGTGCCAGCAGTGAAGAATGGACAGGGGCCTACGAGCAGTACTTC,CASSEEWTGAYEQYF
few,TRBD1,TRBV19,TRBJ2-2,TGTGCCAGTAGTAACCGGGACAGGGTATGGAGCGGGGAGCTGTTTTTT,CASSNRDRVWSGELFF
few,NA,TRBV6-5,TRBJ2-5,TGTGCCAGCAGTTACGTCGGAGAGACCCAGTACTTC,CASSYVGETQYF